The 15 T cell receptor beta chains in this list originate from one sample, sequenced in a study of CD8 T cells in Susac syndrome. RNA, at about 0.5 to 1 ug, was reverse transcribed with random hexamers. TCRdb redid the calling of the immunoSEQ multiplex PCR reads with MiXCR, one entry per CDR3 protein. The table lists more than 85,000 distinct CDR3 sequences, about 95% of them singletons. The material sequenced was CD4+ T cells from PBMCs. These receptors were collected from a human donor in good health.

This chain joins TRBV7-9 and TRBJ1-6; D might be TRBD1 (5 bases). The length of the CDR3 is 14 residues. Germline V CDR1 and CDR2: SEHNR, FQNEAQ (reference sequence). The V gene lost 6 bases and the J gene lost 10 bases, with 16 bases spanning the gap. The CDR3 sequence is CASSRLGLGSPLHF. As DNA, the CDR3 is TGTGCCAGCAGTCGCCTGGGACTGGGATCACCCCTCCACTTT.

This chain's CDR3 is CASSAEGQGYGYTF. The CDR3 DNA reads TGTGCCAGCAGTGCGGAGGGACAGGGCTATGGCTACACCTTC. The chain is built from TRBV6-1 and TRBJ1-2; 9 bases map to TRBD1. Germline trimming cut 4 bases from V and 4 bases from J; bases unmatched to any gene: 4. The CDR3 sequence is 14 residues long. Germline CDR1 is MNHNS and CDR2 is SASEGT.

The genes are TRBV20-1 and TRBJ2-7, with a tentative D call TRBD2 (5 bases). V lost 6 bases to trimming and J lost 7 bases, with 10 bases between them. The CDR3 covers 10 residues. Per germline, CDR1 DFQATT and CDR2 SNEGSKA (reference sequence). The CDR3 region is CSAGVQEQYF. The DNA of the CDR3 is TGCAGTGCCGGGGTGCAAGAGCAGTACTTC.

The chain employs TRBV3-1 and TRBJ1-4; TRBD1 matches 7 bases. The V gene end was trimmed by 5 bases and the J gene end by 8 bases; junction bases not matched to a gene: 5. Germline loops: CDR1 LGHDT, CDR2 YNNKEL (reference sequence). This CDR3 is built from 13 residues. CDR3 sequence reads: CASSKRQGEKLFF. The DNA for the CDR3 is TGTGCCAGCAGCAAGAGACAGGGAGAAAAACTGTTTTTT.

The chain is built from TRBV20-1 and TRBJ2-1; the match to TRBD1 covers 7 bases. Trimming took 6 bases from V and 10 from J; bases not matched to a gene: 9. The CDR3 consists of 12 residues. Germline V gives CDR1 DFQATT, CDR2 SNEGSKA (reference sequence). Written as DNA, the CDR3 is TGCAGTGCCGACAGGGTGATCGGGGAGCAGTTCTTC. Protein: CSADRVIGEQFF.

Concerning this clonotype: The junction differs from germline at one of its ends, possibly a read error. The chain joins TRBV27 to TRBJ1-5; D gene unclear. The CDR3 totals 13 residues. Per germline, CDR1 MNHEY and CDR2 SMNVEV (reference sequence). CDR3 in DNA: TGTGCCAGCAGTTCACGTAGCAGTCAGCCCCAGCATTTT. This encodes CASSSRSSQPQHF.

The chain has TRBV6-6 and TRBJ2-1; D call uncertain. CDR1 and CDR2 (germline): MNHNY, SVGAGI (reference sequence). The CDR3 is 14 amino acids. Trimming pared 3 bases from V and 0 bases from J, leaving 6 bases between. CDR3 sequence: CASSYLTSYNEQFF. The CDR3 coding sequence is TGTGCCAGCAGTTATCTGACCTCCTACAATGAGCAGTTCTTC.

The rearrangement links TRBV3-1 to TRBJ2-7, with TRBD2 matching 10 bases. Trimming cost V 0 bases and J 3 bases; bases outside gene matches: 2. The germline CDR1 and CDR2 sequences are LGHDT and YNNKEL (reference sequence). The CDR3 is 15 amino acids. CDR3 in amino acids: CASSQEASGGYEQYF. The CDR3 coding sequence is TGTGCCAGCAGCCAAGAGGCTAGCGGGGGCTACGAGCAGTACTTC.

This chain uses TRBV10-3 with TRBJ2-4, with 7 bases that match TRBD1. Germline assignment: CDR1 ENHRY and CDR2 SYGVKD. Germline trimming cut 4 bases from V and 6 bases from J; bases unmatched to any gene: 6. The CDR3 is 14 residues long. CDR3 sequence (DNA): TGTGCCATCAGTGGGCAGGGGGACGGAAACATTCAGTACTTC. It encodes CAISGQGDGNIQYF.

The chain has TRBV12-3 or TRBV12-4 and TRBJ1-5, with 10 bases identical to TRBD1. V shed 4 bases and J 0 bases; nucleotides not matched to a gene: 6. The CDR3 loop spans 17 amino acids. The CDR3 DNA follows: TGTGCCAGCAGTTCAGGGACAGGGGAGACTAGCAATCAGCCCCAGCATTTT. Its protein is CASSSGTGETSNQPQHF.

The V and J genes are TRBV12-3 or TRBV12-4 and TRBJ1-1; 9 bases line up with TRBD1. The CDR3 spans 17 residues. After removal of 6 bases from V and 6 bases from J, the junction contained 17 bases not matched to a gene. CDR3 sequence: CASSLISGTGSSAEAFF. DNA of the CDR3: TGTGCCAGCAGCTTAATATCCGGGACAGGGTCGAGCGCTGAAGCTTTCTTT.

This rearrangement joins TRBV29-1 to TRBJ2-7; D uncertain. The CDR3 length is 11 residues. Trimming shortened V by 7 bases and J by 7 bases, and 14 bases separated the two germline ends. CDR1 and CDR2 (germline): SQVTM, ANQGSEA. The CDR3 sequence is CSAEDTIEQYF. The CDR3 DNA is TGCAGCGCCGAAGACACTATAGAGCAGTACTTC.

The chain employs TRBV15 and TRBJ2-5; the D gene is possibly TRBD2 (6 bases). In germline, CDR1 is LNHNV, CDR2 YYDKDF (reference sequence). The CDR3 has 15 amino acids. The V gene lost 0 bases and the J gene lost 2 bases, with 10 bases spanning the gap. The CDR3 nucleotides read TGTGCCACCAGCAGAGAGGGGGGAAGTCAAGAGACCCAGTACTTC. This codes for CATSREGGSQETQYF.

The chain is built from TRBV3-1 and TRBJ1-2, with D perhaps TRBD1 (6 bases). V shed 4 bases and J shed 2 bases, with 8 bases lying between them. Looked up from germline, CDR1 is LGHDT and CDR2 is YNNKEL (reference sequence). There are 13 residues in the CDR3. This CDR3 reads CASSRTVNYGYTF. Written as DNA, the CDR3 is TGTGCCAGCAGCCGGACAGTCAACTATGGCTACACCTTC.

The chain links TRBV3-1 to TRBJ2-5, with 10 bases matching TRBD2. The ends lost 5 bases at V and 1 base at J; junction bases unmatched: 4. The germline V gene has CDR1 LGHDT and CDR2 YNNKEL (reference sequence). The CDR3 extends over 15 amino acids. The CDR3 DNA follows: TGTGCCAGCAGCACCCGGACTAGCGGCCAAGAGACCCAGTACTTC. Its protein product is CASSTRTSGQETQYF.